This TCR beta chain stems from a study of shared clonotypes between healthy human individuals. Study-wide results and limits: Compared with memory subsets, naive subsets generally had larger estimated richness. Clonotypes shared by all four sorted-subset donors had higher generation probabilities than non-shared clonotypes.

CDR1 is SQVTM, CDR2 ANQGSEA, per germline. Trimming stripped 4 bases from V and 3 bases from J, with 15 bases between. The CDR3 loop spans 14 amino acids. The input for sorted-subset replicate PCRs was about 0.2 ug DNA, some 30,000 T cell genomes. The table came from immunoSEQ multiplex PCR; TCRdb's copy has only in-frame clones and leaves some out. Of about 2.4 million clones listed, roughly 93% are singletons. A CD45RA-negative memory subset and a CD45RA+ naive subset were separated from the CD4+ cells. As concerns this clone: No antigen is known for it.

The TCR comes from a man aged 18 to 29 in good health. Some clones in this sample may be carry-over from other donors' samples. Sample: naive CD4+ T cells from PBMCs. Subset indicated: CD45RA+ positively selected. The chain carries TRBV29-1 and TRBJ1-1; D perhaps matches TRBD1 (5 bases). CDR3 nucleotides: TGCAGCGTTGGAGGAGGGGAGGTATACACTGAAGCTTTCTTT. This translates into CSVGGGEVYTEAFF.